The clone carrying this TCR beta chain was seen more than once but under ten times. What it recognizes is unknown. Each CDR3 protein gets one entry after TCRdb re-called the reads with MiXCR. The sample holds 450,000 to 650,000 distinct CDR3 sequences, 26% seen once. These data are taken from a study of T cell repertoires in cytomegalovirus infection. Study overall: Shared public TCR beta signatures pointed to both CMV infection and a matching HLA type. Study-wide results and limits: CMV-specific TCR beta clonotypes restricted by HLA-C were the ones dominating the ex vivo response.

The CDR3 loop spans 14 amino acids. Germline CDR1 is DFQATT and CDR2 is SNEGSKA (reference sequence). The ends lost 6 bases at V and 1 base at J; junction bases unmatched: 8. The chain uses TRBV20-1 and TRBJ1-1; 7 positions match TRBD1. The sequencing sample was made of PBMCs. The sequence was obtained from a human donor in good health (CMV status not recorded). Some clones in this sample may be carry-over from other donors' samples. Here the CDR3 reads CSALTWTGNTEAFF. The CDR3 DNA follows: TGCAGTGCCCTGACGTGGACAGGGAACACTGAAGCTTTCTTT.